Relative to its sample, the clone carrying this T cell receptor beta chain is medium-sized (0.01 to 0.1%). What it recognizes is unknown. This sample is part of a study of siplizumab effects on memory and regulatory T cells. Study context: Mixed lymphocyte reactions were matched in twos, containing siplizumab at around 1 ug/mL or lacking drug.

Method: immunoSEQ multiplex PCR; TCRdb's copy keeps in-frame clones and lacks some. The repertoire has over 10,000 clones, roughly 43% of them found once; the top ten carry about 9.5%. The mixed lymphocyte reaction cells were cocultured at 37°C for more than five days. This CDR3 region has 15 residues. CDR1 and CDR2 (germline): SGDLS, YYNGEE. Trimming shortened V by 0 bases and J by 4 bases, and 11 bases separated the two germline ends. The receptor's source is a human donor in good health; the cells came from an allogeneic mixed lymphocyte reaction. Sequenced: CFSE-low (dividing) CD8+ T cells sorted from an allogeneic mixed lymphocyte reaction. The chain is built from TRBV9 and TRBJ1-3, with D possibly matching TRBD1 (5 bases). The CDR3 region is CASSVDMGRGNTIYF. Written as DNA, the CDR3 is TGTGCCAGCAGCGTAGACATGGGGCGCGGAAACACCATATATTTT.